A single sample gave rise to the 28 T cell receptor beta chains below, sequenced in a study of cytomegalovirus exposure and HLA in healthy donors. The PCR ran on 60 Vbeta and 13 Jbeta primers. The table came from immunoSEQ multiplex PCR; TCRdb's copy has only in-frame clones and leaves some out. The sample includes around 190,000 clones, more than 65% of them seen just once. The sequenced sample consisted of PBMCs. The receptors originated from a female donor in good health and CMV-seronegative.

The chain couples TRBV9 to TRBJ2-7, with 7 positions matching TRBD1. The J segment lost 2 bases and the V segment lost 4 bases, leaving 9 bases of the junction unmatched. From germline, CDR1 is SGDLS and CDR2 YYNGEE. CDR3 length: 15 amino acids. Written as DNA, the CDR3 is TGTGCCAGCAGCACCAGCCCGGGACAGACCTACGAGCAGTACTTC. Encoded protein: CASSTSPGQTYEQYF.

The chain couples TRBV6-5 to TRBJ2-4; 12 nucleotides agree with TRBD2. The trim removed 8 bases at V and 4 bases at J, leaving 6 bases unmatched. This CDR3 spans 15 amino acids. Germline-derived CDR1 and CDR2 are MNHEY and SVGAGI. DNA of the CDR3: TGTGCCAGCGCAACTAGCGGGGGGTTGAAAAACATTCAGTACTTC. Protein product: CASATSGGLKNIQYF.

CDR3 nucleotide sequence: TGTGCCAGCAGCAAAGCGCGGACACCTTCCTACGAGCAGTACTTC. Amino acid sequence: CASSKARTPSYEQYF. The genes are TRBV21-1 and TRBJ2-7; the DNA was not compared with TRBD1, the D call given in the table. TRBV21-1 is flagged as a pseudogene. This CDR3 is 15 amino acids long.

The CDR3 here is CASSEASYQPQHF. The CDR3 coding sequence is TGTGCCAGCAGTGAAGCATCATATCAGCCCCAGCATTTT. This sequence joins TRBV6-1 and TRBJ1-5, with D uncertain. The CDR3 sequence is 13 residues long. V was cut by 0 bases and J by 5 bases, with 5 bases left in between. Germline V gene lookup returns CDR1 MNHNS and CDR2 SASEGT.

The genes are TRBV7-6 and TRBJ1-2; D is uncertain. CDR1 is SGHVS and CDR2 is FNYEAQ in the germline V gene. Trimming shortened V by 1 base and J by 8 bases, and 11 bases separated the two germline ends. This CDR3 is 13 amino acids long. The chain's CDR3 is CASSLEAGNGYTF. The DNA for the CDR3 is TGTGCCAGCAGCTTAGAGGCGGGGAACGGCTACACCTTC.

This clone was observed once. The chain employs TRBV29-1 and TRBJ2-7, with 16 bases lining up with TRBD2. The germline CDR1 and CDR2 sequences are SQVTM and ANQGSEA. The J segment lost 9 bases and the V segment lost 0 bases, leaving 14 bases of the junction unmatched. There are 18 residues in the CDR3. CDR3 protein: CSVEDYPGLAGGEVPQYF. In DNA form, the CDR3 reads TGCAGCGTTGAAGACTACCCGGGACTAGCGGGAGGGGAGGTACCGCAGTACTTC.

Only one count was recorded for this clone. The junction shows a germline mismatch at one end, possibly a read error. This chain joins TRBV5-1 and TRBJ1-3; 8 bases map to TRBD1. From germline, CDR1 is SGHRS and CDR2 YFSETQ. CDR3 size: 15 residues. As DNA, the CDR3 is TGCGCCAGCAGCTTGGACGCCGGGACAGGTTCCCATCGTCTGTTT. This sequence encodes CASSLDAGTGSHRLF.

The chain recombines TRBV9 with TRBJ2-3, with 7 bases that match TRBD1. CDR3 length: 15 residues. Trimming took 1 base from V and 1 from J; bases not matched to a gene: 3. The germline V gene has CDR1 SGDLS and CDR2 YYNGEE. The CDR3 DNA follows: TGTGCCAGCAGCGTATCAGGGGGTGGCACAGATACGCAGTATTTT. Protein product: CASSVSGGGTDTQYF.

The chain joins TRBV27 to TRBJ2-6; D is unclear. The V and J ends lost 5 bases and 0 bases respectively, with 11 bases between them. This CDR3 spans 16 amino acids. Germline V gene lookup returns CDR1 MNHEY and CDR2 SMNVEV (reference sequence). Written as DNA, the CDR3 is TGTGCCAGCAGTCTCCTCACGAGCTCTGGGGCCAACGTCCTGACTTTC. It codes for CASSLLTSSGANVLTF. The full variable domain, rest sourced from reference TRBV27 and TRBJ2-6, is EAQVTQNPRYLITVTGKKLTVTCSQNMNHEYMSWYRQDPGLGLRQIYYSMNVEVTDKGDVPEGYKVSRKEKRNFPLILESPSPNQTSLYFCASSLLTSSGANVLTFGAGSRLTVL.

For this clone: Additional DNA sequences in this sample encode the identical CDR3. The chain joins TRBV7-3 to TRBJ2-3; no clear D. Trimming stripped 4 bases from V and 5 bases from J, with 7 bases between. The CDR3 extends over 12 amino acids. CDR1 SGHTA and CDR2 FQGTGA come from the germline V gene. The CDR3 DNA reads TGTGCCAGCAGCTCGTCTAGAGATACGCAGTATTTT. Translation: CASSSSRDTQYF.

This rearrangement joins TRBV7-2 to TRBJ2-7; 11 nucleotides line up with TRBD2. The CDR3 loop spans 15 amino acids. With 5 bases clipped from V and 3 bases from J, the junction kept 6 bases outside the gene matches. Germline CDR1 and CDR2: SGHTA and FQGNSA. The CDR3 reads CASSRSGRADYEQYF. Written as DNA, the CDR3 is TGTGCCAGCAGCCGTAGCGGGAGGGCCGACTACGAGCAGTACTTC.

V is TRBV5-8 and J is TRBJ1-2, with D possibly matching TRBD1 (5 bases). CDR3 length: 13 residues. V was clipped by 1 base and J by 3 bases, with 7 bases between them. CDR1 SGHTS and CDR2 YDEGEE come from the germline V gene. The CDR3: CASSLTGYYGYTF. Written as DNA, the CDR3 is TGTGCCAGCAGCTTGACAGGCTACTATGGCTACACCTTC.

This clone was recorded a few times. This sample includes further DNA sequences coding for the same CDR3. The rearrangement links TRBV9 to TRBJ2-6; 7 bases line up with TRBD2. The CDR3 has 15 residues. The J segment lost 2 bases and the V segment lost 2 bases, leaving 1 base of the junction unmatched. Germline loops: CDR1 SGDLS, CDR2 YYNGEE. In DNA, the CDR3 is TGTGCCAGCAGCGTTCGGGGGGCTGGGGCCAACGTCCTGACTTTC. Amino acids: CASSVRGAGANVLTF.

The chain employs TRBV5-6 and TRBJ1-2; 7 bases fit TRBD1. Germline-derived CDR1 and CDR2 are SGHDT and YYEEEE. Unmatched junction bases numbered 6, after V lost 0 bases and J lost 4 bases. This CDR3 is 15 amino acids long. The CDR3 DNA sequence: TGTGCCAGCAGCTTGGACCCGGGACAGATCTATGGCTACACCTTC. This codes for CASSLDPGQIYGYTF.

This clone appeared once. The chain recombines TRBV6-1 with TRBJ2-7; TRBD2 matches 11 bases. This CDR3 contains 15 residues. The germline CDR1 and CDR2 sequences are MNHNS and SASEGT. J gave up 3 bases and V 6 bases, and 7 bases lay outside the gene matches. CDR3 bases: TGTGCCAGCAGGACTAATAGCGGGGGGGGCTACGAGCAGTACTTC. Translating it yields CASRTNSGGGYEQYF.

The chain uses TRBV11-3 and TRBJ2-5, with TRBD1 matching 9 bases. The tail of the sequence fits TRBJ2-7 better, so the J call may be wrong. Per the germline V gene, CDR1 is SGHNT and CDR2 is YENEEA. This CDR3 has 19 residues. The CDR3 loop is CASSFLGYTPGQGGYEQYF. CDR3 nucleotides: TGTGCCAGCAGCTTCTTGGGATATACGCCGGGACAGGGAGGCTACGAGCAGTACTTC.

This chain joins TRBV6-5 and TRBJ1-1; a possible D gene is TRBD1 (5 bases). Germline CDR1 is MNHEY and CDR2 is SVGAGI. This CDR3 spans 14 amino acids. V was trimmed by 5 bases and J by 4 bases, leaving 14 bases between them. The CDR3: CASSPPGGSTEAFF. DNA of the CDR3: TGTGCCAGCAGTCCACCCGGGGGGAGCACTGAAGCTTTCTTT.

The chain combines TRBV19 with TRBJ1-1; 9 bases agree with TRBD1. V dropped 5 bases and J dropped 12; count of bases not matched to a gene: 10. Germline assignment: CDR1 LNHDA and CDR2 SQIVND (reference sequence). The CDR3 is 13 amino acids. CDR3 DNA: TGTGCCAGTAGTGACGGACAGGGGAGAATGACTTTCTTT. Its translation: CASSDGQGRMTFF. The entire variable domain, with the rest obtained from reference TRBV19 and TRBJ1-1, is as follows: DGGITQSPKYLFRKEGQNVTLSCEQNLNHDAMYWYRQDPGQGLRLIYYSQIVNDFQKGDIAEGYSVSREKKESFPLTVTSAQKNPTAFYLCASSDGQGRMTFFGQGTRLTVV.

This rearrangement joins TRBV7-3 to TRBJ2-1; D remains unclear. V shed 1 base and J shed 0 bases, with 13 bases lying between them. CDR3 size: 17 residues. Germline CDR1 and CDR2: SGHTA and FQGTGA. The CDR3 nucleotides read TGTGCCAGCAGCTTAAGGGCTTGGCAGAGCTCCTACAATGAGCAGTTCTTC. Translation gives CASSLRAWQSSYNEQFF.

This chain joins TRBV7-9 and TRBJ2-1, with TRBD1 identical over 7 bases. The V and J ends lost 2 bases and 7 bases, in that order; junction bases with no gene match: 11. The germline V gene encodes CDR1 SEHNR and CDR2 FQNEAQ (reference sequence). The CDR3 has 16 residues. The CDR3 DNA is TGTGCCAGCAGCTTAACCCCGACAGGGCTCGAGAATGAGCAGTTCTTC. This sequence encodes CASSLTPTGLENEQFF.

As regards this clone: An end of the junction does not agree with germline; a read error may underlie this. The V call is TRBV5-1, the J call TRBJ2-5, with 7 bases identical to TRBD2. Germline assignment: CDR1 SGHRS and CDR2 YFSETQ. The CDR3 has 14 amino acids. The CDR3 DNA reads as TGCGCCAGCAGCTCCGGACTAGTACGAGAGCCCCAGTACTTC. Protein sequence: CASSSGLVREPQYF. Complete variable domain (other parts from reference TRBV5-1 and TRBJ2-5): KAGVTQTPRYLIKTRGQQVTLSCSPISGHRSVSWYQQTPGQGLQFLFEYFSETQRNKGNFPGRFSGRQFSNSRSEMNVSTLELGDSALYLCASSSGLVREPQYFGPGTRLLVL.

J is TRBJ1-6 and V is TRBV10-3, with 9 bases that match TRBD1. The CDR3 is 15 residues long. Germline assignment: CDR1 ENHRY and CDR2 SYGVKD. The ends lost 3 bases at V and 8 bases at J; junction bases unmatched: 5. CDR3 sequence reads: CAISERTGVDSPLHF. CDR3 bases: TGTGCCATCAGTGAAAGGACAGGGGTCGATTCACCCCTCCACTTT.

The chain links TRBV6-5 to TRBJ2-7, with D perhaps TRBD1 (6 bases). V was cut by 0 bases and J by 4 bases, with 10 bases left in between. Looked up from germline, CDR1 is MNHEY and CDR2 is SVGAGI. CDR3 length: 14 amino acids. CDR3 residues: CASSYSIQGYEQYF. The CDR3 coding sequence is TGTGCCAGCAGTTACTCGATACAGGGTTACGAGCAGTACTTC.

The chain combines TRBV5-1 with TRBJ2-2, with D possibly TRBD2 on 6 matching bases. The CDR3 sequence is 13 residues long. V was cut by 5 bases and J by 6 bases, with 11 bases left in between. Per the germline V gene, CDR1 is SGHRS and CDR2 is YFSETQ. CDR3 in amino acids: CASRLEGPGELFF. In DNA, the CDR3 is TGCGCCAGCAGACTGGAGGGTCCCGGGGAGCTGTTTTTT.

The CDR3: CAWSRNSYNEQFF. In nucleotides, the CDR3 is TGTGCCTGGAGCAGAAACTCCTACAATGAGCAGTTCTTC. This chain uses TRBV30 with TRBJ2-1; D uncertain. Germline loops: CDR1 GTSNPN, CDR2 SVGIG (reference sequence). Deletions cut 3 bases from V and 0 bases from J, with 6 bases between. This CDR3 has 13 residues.

This chain connects TRBV10-1 to TRBJ1-5, with 8 nucleotides matching TRBD1. This CDR3 comprises 15 residues. V trimming: 6 bases; J trimming: 4 bases; junction bases outside the gene matches: 8. Germline CDR1 reads WNHNN; CDR2 reads SYGVQD (reference sequence). The DNA for the CDR3 is TGCGCCAGCAGGGCCCACAGGGGGGGAAATCAGCCCCAGCATTTT. It codes for CASRAHRGGNQPQHF.

V gene TRBV5-3 combines with J gene TRBJ2-5, with TRBD2 identical over 11 bases. The J call may be incorrect, as the DNA end agrees better with TRBJ2-7. TRBV5-3 is an open reading frame, and its role is uncertain. CDR3 length: 16 residues. The CDR3 nucleotides read TGTGCCAGAAGCTTCAGGGTGGTAGCGGGGGGGGTCGAGCAGTACTTC. Translating it yields CARSFRVVAGGVEQYF.

A word on this clone: Other DNA sequences of this sample code for an identical CDR3. CDR3 in amino acids: CASSLYAGENYGYTF. The CDR3 nucleotides read TGTGCCAGCAGCTTATACGCAGGGGAGAACTATGGCTACACCTTC. J is TRBJ1-2 and V is TRBV7-9; possible D gene TRBD1, 6 bases. The germline V gene encodes CDR1 SEHNR and CDR2 FQNEAQ (reference sequence). The V gene lost 2 bases and the J gene lost 2 bases, with 12 bases spanning the gap. The CDR3 contains 15 residues. Supplemented by reference TRBV7-9 and TRBJ1-2, the full variable domain reads DTGVSQNPRHKITKRGQNVTFRCDPISEHNRLYWYRQTLGQGPEFLTYFQNEAQLEKSRLLSDRFSAERPKGSFSTLEIQRTEQGDSAMYLCASSLYAGENYGYTFGSGTRLTVV.